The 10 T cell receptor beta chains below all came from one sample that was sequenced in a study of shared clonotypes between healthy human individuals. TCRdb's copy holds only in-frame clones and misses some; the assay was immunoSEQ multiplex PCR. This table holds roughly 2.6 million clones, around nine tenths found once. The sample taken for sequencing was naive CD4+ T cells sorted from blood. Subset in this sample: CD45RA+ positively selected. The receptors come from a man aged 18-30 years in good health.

CDR3 DNA sequence: TGTGCCAGCAGTCCGGGGACAGCTTACTCTGGGGCCAACGTCCTGACTTTC. Its translation: CASSPGTAYSGANVLTF. The V call is TRBV27, the J call TRBJ2-6; TRBD1 matches 7 bases. This CDR3 is built from 17 residues. V shed 5 bases, J shed 0 bases, and the junction held 7 bases outside the gene matches. The germline gives CDR1 MNHEY, CDR2 SMNVEV (reference sequence).

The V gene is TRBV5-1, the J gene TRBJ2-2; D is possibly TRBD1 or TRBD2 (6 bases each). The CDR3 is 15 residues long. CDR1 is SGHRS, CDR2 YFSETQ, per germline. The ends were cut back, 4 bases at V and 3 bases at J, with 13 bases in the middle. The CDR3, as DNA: TGCGCCAGCAGCAGGGGGGTTGAGGACACCGGGGAGCTGTTTTTT. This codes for CASSRGVEDTGELFF.

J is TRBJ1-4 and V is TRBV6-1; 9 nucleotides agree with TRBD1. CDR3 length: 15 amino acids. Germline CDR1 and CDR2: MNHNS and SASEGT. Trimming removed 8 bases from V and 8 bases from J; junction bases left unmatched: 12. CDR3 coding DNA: TGTGCCAGCCGTAGCCAAGGGACAGGGCCCGAAAAACTGTTTTTT. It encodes CASRSQGTGPEKLFF.

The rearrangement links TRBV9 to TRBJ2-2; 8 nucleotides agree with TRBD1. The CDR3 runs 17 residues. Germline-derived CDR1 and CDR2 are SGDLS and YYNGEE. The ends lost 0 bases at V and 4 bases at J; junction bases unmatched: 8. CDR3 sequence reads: CASSVGHRGISTGELFF. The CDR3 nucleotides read TGTGCCAGCAGCGTAGGGCACAGGGGGATCAGCACCGGGGAGCTGTTTTTT.

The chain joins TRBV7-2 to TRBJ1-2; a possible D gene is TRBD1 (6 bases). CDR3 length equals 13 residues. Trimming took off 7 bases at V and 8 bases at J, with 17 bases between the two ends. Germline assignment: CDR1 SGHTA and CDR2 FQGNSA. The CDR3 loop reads CASTTNRAGGYTF. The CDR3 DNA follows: TGTGCCAGCACCACGAACAGGGCTGGCGGCTACACCTTC.

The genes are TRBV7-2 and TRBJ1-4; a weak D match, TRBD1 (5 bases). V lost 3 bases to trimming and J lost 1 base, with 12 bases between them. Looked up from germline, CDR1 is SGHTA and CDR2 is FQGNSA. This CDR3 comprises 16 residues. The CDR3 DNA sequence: TGTGCCAGCAGCTTGACGGAGGGGTTAACTAATGAAAAACTGTTTTTT. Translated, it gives CASSLTEGLTNEKLFF. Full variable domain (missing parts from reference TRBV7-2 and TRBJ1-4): GAGVSQSPSNKVTEKGKDVELRCDPISGHTALYWYRQSLGQGLEFLIYFQGNSAPDKSGLPSDRFSAERTGGSVSTLTIQRTQQEDSAVYLCASSLTEGLTNEKLFFGSGTQLSVL.

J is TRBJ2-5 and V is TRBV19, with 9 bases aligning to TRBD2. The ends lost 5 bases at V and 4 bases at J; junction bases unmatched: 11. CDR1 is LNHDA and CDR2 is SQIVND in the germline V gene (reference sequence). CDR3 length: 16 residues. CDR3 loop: CASSSTGTSTRETQYF. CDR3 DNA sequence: TGTGCCAGTAGTTCGACCGGGACTAGCACAAGAGAGACCCAGTACTTC. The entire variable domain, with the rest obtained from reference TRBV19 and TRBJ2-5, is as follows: DGGITQSPKYLFRKEGQNVTLSCEQNLNHDAMYWYRQDPGQGLRLIYYSQIVNDFQKGDIAEGYSVSREKKESFPLTVTSAQKNPTAFYLCASSSTGTSTRETQYFGPGTRLLVL.

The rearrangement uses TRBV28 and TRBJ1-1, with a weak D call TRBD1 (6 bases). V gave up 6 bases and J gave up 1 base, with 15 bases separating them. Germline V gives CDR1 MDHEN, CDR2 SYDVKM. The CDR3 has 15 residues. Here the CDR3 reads CASREKQGKNTEAFF. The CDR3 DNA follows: TGTGCCAGCAGGGAAAAGCAGGGGAAGAACACTGAAGCTTTCTTT.

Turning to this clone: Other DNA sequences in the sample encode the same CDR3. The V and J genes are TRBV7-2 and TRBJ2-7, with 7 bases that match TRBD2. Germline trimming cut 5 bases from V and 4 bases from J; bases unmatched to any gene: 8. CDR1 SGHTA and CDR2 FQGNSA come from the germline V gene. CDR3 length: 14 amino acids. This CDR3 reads CASSPERGAYEQYF. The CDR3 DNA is TGTGCCAGCAGCCCCGAGCGGGGCGCATACGAGCAGTACTTC.

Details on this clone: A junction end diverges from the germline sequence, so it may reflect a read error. In DNA form, the CDR3 reads TGTGCCAGTAGTCCGGGACAGGGTTATTTGAATGGGCAGTTCTTC. This codes for CASSPGQGYLNGQFF. The chain is built from TRBV19 and TRBJ2-1; TRBD1 matches 9 bases. CDR3 size: 15 residues. Germline V gives CDR1 LNHDA, CDR2 SQIVND (reference sequence).